These 18 T cell receptor beta chains came from one sample sequenced in a study of Ad26.COV2.S vaccination and SARS-CoV-2 variants. The protocol was immunoSEQ multiplex PCR, while the TCRdb copy is restricted to in-frame clones and leaves out a portion. The table records fewer than 150,000 clones, approximately 90% of them present only once. The sample in question was peripheral blood, obtained after recovery from COVID-19. These TCRs come from a human donor who had recovered from COVID-19.

The chain combines TRBV4-3 with TRBJ2-2; 12 nucleotides align to TRBD1. The CDR3 spans 17 residues. Germline V lookup: CDR1 LGHNA, CDR2 YSLEER. The V gene end was trimmed by 1 base and the J gene end by 7 bases; junction bases not matched to a gene: 7. The CDR3 here is CASSQGTGTGGLGELFF. The CDR3 nucleotides are TGCGCCAGCAGCCAAGGGACCGGGACAGGGGGCCTCGGGGAGCTGTTTTTT.

The chain joins TRBV6-5 to TRBJ1-1; D is undetermined. Trimming took 0 bases from V and 5 from J, leaving 13 bases between them. CDR1 MNHEY and CDR2 SVGAGI come from the germline V gene. The CDR3 runs to 15 residues. Here the CDR3 DNA reads TGTGCCAGCAGTTACTCCGGCCACGTCGAAACTGAAGCTTTCTTT. Its protein product is CASSYSGHVETEAFF.

The gene calls are TRBV28 and TRBJ1-1; 7 bases are a match to TRBD1. The CDR3 contains 19 residues. Trimming at V came to 4 bases and at J to 3 bases, leaving 20 bases not matched to a gene. Germline values: CDR1 MDHEN, CDR2 SYDVKM. The CDR3 nucleotides are TGTGCCAGCAGTTACCCCAATAGGACGGACAGGAGGTTTGACACTGAAGCTTTCTTT. As protein: CASSYPNRTDRRFDTEAFF.

This rearrangement joins TRBV7-9 to TRBJ1-2, with D hard to call. Trimming pared 3 bases from V and 8 bases from J, leaving 16 bases between. The CDR3 is 14 amino acids. Germline CDR1 reads SEHNR; CDR2 reads FQNEAQ (reference sequence). This CDR3 is CASSFSGRPWGYTF. The CDR3 DNA sequence: TGTGCCAGCAGCTTTTCGGGCAGGCCCTGGGGCTACACCTTC.

The chain carries TRBV5-1 and TRBJ2-7; D possibly corresponds to TRBD2 (6 bases). The germline V and J ends were trimmed by 1 base and 7 bases, with 18 bases remaining between them. This CDR3 contains 15 residues. CDR1 and CDR2 (germline): SGHRS, YFSETQ. The CDR3: CASSLSQGPRGEQYF. CDR3 DNA: TGCGCCAGCAGCTTGAGCCAGGGACCTCGGGGGGAGCAGTACTTC.

The chain carries TRBV30 and TRBJ2-7; 7 bases agree with TRBD1. With 1 base clipped from V and 3 bases from J, the junction kept 3 bases outside the gene matches. Germline values: CDR1 GTSNPN, CDR2 SVGIG (reference sequence). This CDR3 has 13 amino acids. The CDR3 protein is CAWSEGQLYEQYF. The CDR3 DNA is TGTGCCTGGAGTGAGGGACAGCTCTACGAGCAGTACTTC.

This sequence joins TRBV19 and TRBJ2-2; TRBD1 might be the D (6 bases). This CDR3 spans 14 amino acids. Germline V gene sequence: CDR1 LNHDA, CDR2 SQIVND (reference sequence). V was clipped by 5 bases and J by 3 bases, with 10 bases between them. This CDR3 reads CASSEGGYTGELFF. DNA of the CDR3: TGTGCCAGTAGTGAAGGGGGTTACACCGGGGAGCTGTTTTTT.

To note about this clone: This CDR3 is also generated by other DNA sequences in the sample. This chain uses TRBV5-4 with TRBJ2-5; no definite D call. Germline CDR1 is SGHNT and CDR2 is YYREEE (reference sequence). The CDR3 contains 15 residues. With 4 bases removed from V and 3 bases from J, the gap between germline ends came to 16 bases. CDR3 DNA: TGTGCCAGCAGCCTGCTGAGCAGGCTCGAAGAGACCCAGTACTTC. This codes for CASSLLSRLEETQYF.

The chain couples TRBV11-2 to TRBJ1-1; no clear D gene. Germline-derived CDR1 and CDR2 are SGHAT and FQNNGV. This CDR3 is 15 amino acids long. Trimming stripped 4 bases from V and 4 bases from J, with 16 bases between. CDR3 sequence (DNA): TGTGCCAGCAGCTCCCCTAAGAGTGGATTCACTGAAGCTTTCTTT. Protein product: CASSSPKSGFTEAFF.

The chain joins TRBV6-2 or TRBV6-3 to TRBJ2-3, with TRBD1 identical over 9 bases. Germline V gene lookup returns CDR1 MNHEY and CDR2 SVGEGT. The ends lost 4 bases at V and 4 bases at J; junction bases unmatched: 12. The CDR3 runs to 17 residues. The chain's CDR3 is CASSSITGTGWADTQYF. In DNA, the CDR3 is TGTGCCAGCAGTTCGATCACCGGGACAGGGTGGGCAGATACGCAGTATTTT.

CDR3 in DNA: TGTGCCAGCAGCTTCCAGGGGGGGAACACTGAAGCTTTCTTT. Protein sequence: CASSFQGGNTEAFF. The chain employs TRBV5-5 and TRBJ1-1; 7 bases line up with TRBD1. Trimming at V came to 2 bases and at J to 1 base, leaving 2 bases not matched to a gene. The CDR3 runs 14 residues. The germline gives CDR1 SGHKS, CDR2 YYEKEE (reference sequence).

The chain recombines TRBV5-6 with TRBJ1-1, with 12 positions matching TRBD1. V dropped 7 bases and J dropped 4; count of bases not matched to a gene: 8. The CDR3 totals 15 residues. CDR1 and CDR2 from the germline V gene are SGHDT and YYEEEE. DNA of the CDR3: TGTGCCAGCCTCCGGGACAGGGGGCGAAGCACTGAAGCTTTCTTT. Translation: CASLRDRGRSTEAFF. Complete variable domain (other parts from reference TRBV5-6 and TRBJ1-1): DAGVTQSPTHLIKTRGQQVTLRCSPKSGHDTVSWYQQALGQGPQFIFQYYEEEERQRGNFPDRFSGHQFPNYSSELNVNALLLGDSALYLCASLRDRGRSTEAFFGQGTRLTVV.

This clone was seen a few times. This chain joins TRBV6-2 or TRBV6-3 and TRBJ2-7, with 12 bases identical to TRBD2. Germline CDR1 MNHEY, CDR2 SVGEGT. V shed 1 base and J 4 bases; nucleotides not matched to a gene: 14. This CDR3 has 19 amino acids. The chain's CDR3 is CASSYFSSGGASSSYEQYF. CDR3 nucleotide sequence: TGTGCCAGCAGTTACTTTTCTAGCGGGGGGGCCTCTTCCTCTTACGAGCAGTACTTC.

This chain links TRBV4-3 with TRBJ2-1; 7 bases fit TRBD2. CDR1 is LGHNA, CDR2 YSLEER, per germline. V lost 0 bases, J lost 4 bases, and 12 bases stayed unmatched. This CDR3 contains 18 residues. CDR3 coding DNA: TGCGCCAGCAGCCAAGATCGAAGGGGAGGGGTAAGGTACAATGAGCAGTTCTTC. Amino acids: CASSQDRRGGVRYNEQFF.

In its sample, this clone was seen a few times. This rearrangement joins TRBV18 to TRBJ2-7, with a tentative D call TRBD1 (6 bases). The CDR3 loop spans 14 amino acids. Germline V gene sequence: CDR1 KGHSH, CDR2 LQKENI. The V end was cut by 4 bases, the J end by 6 bases, with 16 bases between. The CDR3 protein is CASSQQGEGFEQYF. The CDR3 DNA sequence: TGTGCCAGCTCACAACAGGGTGAGGGTTTCGAGCAGTACTTC.

The chain couples TRBV7-8 to TRBJ2-2; D is perhaps TRBD1 or TRBD2 (5 bases each). Trimming removed 3 bases from V and 6 bases from J, with 11 bases in between. Germline values: CDR1 SGHVS, CDR2 FQNEAQ. The CDR3 has 14 residues. In nucleotides, the CDR3 is TGTGCCAGCAGCTTCAGGGAGTTGGCCGGGGAGCTGTTTTTT. Translation: CASSFRELAGELFF.

The chain joins TRBV7-8 to TRBJ2-3, with D unclear. Germline V gene data show CDR1 as SGHVS and CDR2 as FQNEAQ. This CDR3 has 16 amino acids. V gave up 1 base and J gave up 0 bases, with 11 bases separating them. Here the CDR3 DNA reads TGTGCCAGCAGCTTAGTTGGGCCAGCTAGCACAGATACGCAGTATTTT. It codes for CASSLVGPASTDTQYF.

V gene TRBV5-1 combines with J gene TRBJ2-1; TRBD1 aligns across 7 bases. Per germline, CDR1 SGHRS and CDR2 YFSETQ. This CDR3 spans 15 amino acids. V lost 0 bases and J lost 7; bases outside the gene matches: 7. This CDR3 reads CASSLGQGDNNEQFF. CDR3 nucleotides: TGCGCCAGCAGCTTGGGACAGGGAGATAATAATGAGCAGTTCTTC.